This T cell receptor (beta chain) comes out of a study of blood T cell repertoires in COVID-19. In the original processing: Reference gene primer amplification gave estimated nucleated cell counts. TCRdb keeps only in-frame clones here, not all; method: immunoSEQ multiplex PCR. The DNA gave D and trimming, while V, J and clone size come from that table. The data contain about 130,000 clones, roughly 90% of them seen just once; the ten biggest clones take up under 4.5%. Germline lookup yields CDR1 KGHSH and CDR2 LQKENI. V lost 1 base and J lost 0, with 10 bases in between. This CDR3 has 16 amino acids. Enrolled during active infection, Seattle patients were then followed longitudinally.

The J gene is TRBJ1-3, the V gene TRBV18; tentative D call: TRBD1 (6 bases). Specimen: peripheral blood. The receptor's source is a man aged 60-69 years with COVID-19, enrolled during active disease. CDR3 region: CASSPQRTDSGNTIYF. CDR3 DNA sequence: TGTGCCAGCTCACCACAGAGGACAGACTCTGGAAACACCATATATTTT.